This T cell receptor beta chain was recovered during a study of cytomegalovirus exposure and HLA in healthy donors. Study-wide results and limits: Common viral pathogens seemed, in a later analysis, to connect with several of the most significant clusters. Immune exposure data for these donors was limited to CMV serostatus. Cytomegalovirus association was listed for approximately 150 TCR beta chains.

The PCR had 60 Vbeta and 13 Jbeta primers. The assay was immunoSEQ multiplex PCR, and TCRdb's table has in-frame clones only and misses some. Of around 100,000 clones listed, about 85% are singletons. The study sampled nominally healthy donors, though unrecorded immune exposures were likely. Regarding this clone: Its antigen is as yet unknown.

The TCR sequence derives from a man younger than 45 in good health and CMV-seronegative. The sample taken for sequencing was PBMCs.

The CDR3 spells CASSYIGTEQFF. CDR3 DNA sequence: TGTGCCAGCAGCTATATAGGGACAGAGCAGTTCTTC. The chain links TRBV28 to TRBJ2-1; TRBD1 might be the D (6 bases). Looked up from germline, CDR1 is MDHEN and CDR2 is SYDVKM. This CDR3 spans 12 amino acids. The germline V and J ends were trimmed by 6 bases and 10 bases, with 13 bases remaining between them.